Below, 16 T cell receptor beta chains from the same sample are listed, as sequenced in a study of T cell clonotyping in hematopoietic cell transplantation. TCRdb keeps only in-frame clones here, not all; method: immunoSEQ multiplex PCR. The sample yields around 7,000 clones, 95% to 99% seen once. The sequencing here drew on PBMCs, taken 30 days after allogeneic stem cell transplant. Receptors were obtained from a male patient between 55 and 70 years old who had an allogeneic stem cell transplant from a related donor, so the T cells may come from the graft donor. Some clones in this sample may be carry-over from other donors' samples.

The chain joins TRBV19 to TRBJ1-1; weak D call: TRBD1 (5 bases). The V and J ends lost 3 bases and 7 bases respectively, with 18 bases between them. Germline values: CDR1 LNHDA, CDR2 SQIVND (reference sequence). CDR3 length: 15 residues. CDR3 loop: CASSIGYGTAFEAFF. The CDR3 DNA is TGTGCCAGTAGTATTGGATACGGGACGGCCTTTGAAGCTTTCTTT. Variable domain in full (rest from reference TRBV19 and TRBJ1-1): DGGITQSPKYLFRKEGQNVTLSCEQNLNHDAMYWYRQDPGQGLRLIYYSQIVNDFQKGDIAEGYSVSREKKESFPLTVTSAQKNPTAFYLCASSIGYGTAFEAFFGQGTRLTVV.

The chain employs TRBV4-1 and TRBJ1-5; D not certain. This CDR3 region has 15 residues. Germline-derived CDR1 and CDR2 are MGHRA and YSYEKL. Trimming shortened V by 4 bases and J by 0 bases, and 10 bases separated the two germline ends. CDR3 sequence: CASSLTEDSNQPQHF. The CDR3 nucleotides read TGCGCCAGCAGCCTTACTGAGGATAGCAATCAGCCCCAGCATTTT.

The chain links TRBV15 to TRBJ1-6; 11 bases align to TRBD1. The CDR3 covers 16 residues. In germline, CDR1 is LNHNV, CDR2 YYDKDF (reference sequence). Losses at the gene ends were 3 bases for V and 9 bases for J; bases not matched to a gene: 7. The CDR3 DNA reads as TGTGCCACCAGCAGTGAAAGGGGGACAGGGGGTTCACCCCTCCACTTT. Protein product: CATSSERGTGGSPLHF.

The genes are TRBV19 and TRBJ1-5; D gene ambiguous. Germline lookup yields CDR1 LNHDA and CDR2 SQIVND (reference sequence). The CDR3 spans 14 residues. V was pared by 0 bases and J by 4 bases, with 7 bases between. CDR3: CASSIEMGNQPQHF. Here the CDR3 DNA reads TGTGCCAGTAGTATAGAAATGGGAAATCAGCCCCAGCATTTT.

J is TRBJ2-2 and V is TRBV19; TRBD2 might be the D (5 bases). Trimming removed 1 base from V and 2 bases from J, with 8 bases in between. The CDR3 extends over 15 amino acids. Germline loops: CDR1 LNHDA, CDR2 SQIVND (reference sequence). DNA for the CDR3: TGTGCCAGTAGTATAGGACGGGGAAACACCGGGGAGCTGTTTTTT. Translation: CASSIGRGNTGELFF. The whole variable domain, remainder taken from reference TRBV19 and TRBJ2-2, is DGGITQSPKYLFRKEGQNVTLSCEQNLNHDAMYWYRQDPGQGLRLIYYSQIVNDFQKGDIAEGYSVSREKKESFPLTVTSAQKNPTAFYLCASSIGRGNTGELFFGEGSRLTVL.

The chain recombines TRBV10-3 with TRBJ1-5; D perhaps matches TRBD1 (5 bases). Per the germline V gene, CDR1 is ENHRY and CDR2 is SYGVKD. The ends were cut back, 4 bases at V and 7 bases at J, with 11 bases in the middle. The CDR3 is made up of 13 amino acids. CDR3 in amino acids: CAISAVRGQPQHF. In DNA, the CDR3 is TGTGCCATCAGTGCTGTTCGGGGGCAGCCCCAGCATTTT.

The genes are TRBV2 and TRBJ2-4, with TRBD1 as a possible D gene (6 bases). V was shortened by 6 bases and J by 2 bases, with 14 bases between the two germline ends. The length of the CDR3 is 15 residues. Germline-derived CDR1 and CDR2 are SNHLY and FYNNEI. CDR3 loop: CASSLDSLTKNIQYF. CDR3 sequence (DNA): TGTGCCAGCAGCCTGGACAGTCTAACCAAAAACATTCAGTACTTC.

The chain carries TRBV18 and TRBJ1-1; D gene unclear. V was clipped by 2 bases and J by 2 bases, with 6 bases between them. The CDR3 loop spans 13 amino acids. Per germline, CDR1 KGHSH and CDR2 LQKENI. Written as DNA, the CDR3 is TGTGCCAGCTCACCAGAATCCAACACTGAAGCTTTCTTT. Translating gives CASSPESNTEAFF. The whole variable domain, filled in from reference TRBV18 and TRBJ1-1, reads NAGVMQNPRHLVRRRGQEARLRCSPMKGHSHVYWYRQLPEEGLKFMVYLQKENIIDESGMPKERFSAEFPKEGPSILRIQQVVRGDSAAYFCASSPESNTEAFFGQGTRLTVV.

In nucleotides, the CDR3 is TGTGCCAGCAGTGAAGCGGGAAGGGAGGGCTATGGCTACACCTTC. Translating gives CASSEAGREGYGYTF. This chain connects TRBV2 to TRBJ1-2; D is unclear. Trimming removed 0 bases at V and 4 bases at J, with 12 bases between. CDR3 length: 15 residues. CDR1 is SNHLY, CDR2 FYNNEI, per germline.

This chain uses TRBV19 with TRBJ1-2; 7 bases are shared with TRBD1. The length of the CDR3 is 13 residues. The germline V gene has CDR1 LNHDA and CDR2 SQIVND (reference sequence). V shed 3 bases and J 7 bases; nucleotides not matched to a gene: 5. The CDR3 DNA follows: TGTGCCAGTAGTATGTTAGGGACAGTTGGCTACACCTTC. Its translation is CASSMLGTVGYTF.

The chain employs TRBV5-4 and TRBJ1-1; D unclear. Germline CDR1 is SGHNT and CDR2 is YYREEE (reference sequence). This CDR3 contains 11 residues. V lost 4 bases, J lost 3 bases, and 4 bases lay in between. The CDR3 nucleotides are TGTGCCAGCAGCACCGACACTGAAGCTTTCTTT. The encoded protein is CASSTDTEAFF. Full variable domain (remainder filled in from reference TRBV5-4 and TRBJ1-1): ETGVTQSPTHLIKTRGQQVTLRCSSQSGHNTVSWYQQALGQGPQFIFQYYREEENGRGNFPPRFSGLQFPNYSSELNVNALELDDSALYLCASSTDTEAFFGQGTRLTVV.

This chain joins TRBV4-2 and TRBJ1-5; no reliable D call. This CDR3 contains 16 residues. Germline CDR1 and CDR2: LGHNA and YNFKEQ. Trimming took off 1 base at V and 3 bases at J, with 13 bases between the two ends. As DNA, the CDR3 is TGTGCCAGCAGCCAAGGAGAGGGCGGACCCAATCAGCCCCAGCATTTT. Its translation: CASSQGEGGPNQPQHF.

The chain combines TRBV13 with TRBJ2-1, with 10 bases that match TRBD1. Germline CDR1 PRHDT, CDR2 FYEKMQ (reference sequence). The CDR3 is 14 amino acids. V shed 5 bases and J 5 bases; nucleotides not matched to a gene: 3. As DNA, the CDR3 is TGTGCCAGCAGCCGGACAGGGGGAAACAATGAGCAGTTCTTC. This translates into CASSRTGGNNEQFF. Full variable domain (remainder filled in from reference TRBV13 and TRBJ2-1): AAGVIQSPRHLIKEKRETATLKCYPIPRHDTVYWYQQGPGQDPQFLISFYEKMQSDKGSIPDRFSAQQFSDYHSELNMSSLELGDSALYFCASSRTGGNNEQFFGPGTRLTVL.

This chain joins TRBV29-1 and TRBJ2-2; unclear D gene. The germline gives CDR1 SQVTM, CDR2 ANQGSEA. The germline V and J ends were trimmed by 3 bases and 5 bases, with 10 bases remaining between them. CDR3 length: 13 residues. CDR3 sequence (DNA): TGCAGCGTTGAGGTACCGGCGACCGGGGAGCTGTTTTTT. Amino acid sequence: CSVEVPATGELFF.

The chain recombines TRBV29-1 with TRBJ2-7; 10 bases are a match to TRBD1. This CDR3 contains 13 residues. Losses at the gene ends were 4 bases for V and 5 bases for J; bases not matched to a gene: 5. Germline CDR1 reads SQVTM; CDR2 reads ANQGSEA. As DNA, the CDR3 is TGCAGCGTTGTGAGGGACAGGGGCGACGAGCAGTACTTC. Translating gives CSVVRDRGDEQYF.

This chain joins TRBV14 and TRBJ2-3, with a tentative D call TRBD2 (6 bases). V lost 7 bases to trimming and J lost 4 bases, with 15 bases between them. Germline CDR1 SGHDN, CDR2 FVKESK. The CDR3 consists of 14 residues. CDR3 DNA: TGTGCCAGCAACAACTCACTAGCCCCAGATACGCAGTATTTT. Protein sequence: CASNNSLAPDTQYF.